This TCR beta chain is drawn from a study of response to subunit inactivated influenza vaccine. Study conclusions and caveats: Seasonal influenza vaccination, on each occasion, was suggested by the authors to recruit few new T cells.

A few counts support this clonotype. Its cognate antigen is unknown. In germline, CDR1 is MNHEY, CDR2 SVGEGT. This CDR3 contains 16 residues. V lost 3 bases and J lost 0, with 12 bases in between. TCRdb redid the calling of the RT-PCR reads with MiXCR, one entry per CDR3 protein. The sample gives 800,000 to 1,000,000 distinct CDR3 sequences, less than 25% of which show up once; roughly 10% is in the top ten. The clonotype was recovered from a man aged 50 or older who received an inactivated influenza vaccine. J is TRBJ2-1 and V is TRBV6-2 or TRBV6-3; D uncertain. This specimen was PBMCs from blood, taken more than 4 days after vaccination. The CDR3 loop is CASSYRGQGSYNEQFF. For the CDR3, the DNA is TGTGCCAGCAGTTATAGAGGCCAAGGCTCCTACAATGAGCAGTTCTTC.